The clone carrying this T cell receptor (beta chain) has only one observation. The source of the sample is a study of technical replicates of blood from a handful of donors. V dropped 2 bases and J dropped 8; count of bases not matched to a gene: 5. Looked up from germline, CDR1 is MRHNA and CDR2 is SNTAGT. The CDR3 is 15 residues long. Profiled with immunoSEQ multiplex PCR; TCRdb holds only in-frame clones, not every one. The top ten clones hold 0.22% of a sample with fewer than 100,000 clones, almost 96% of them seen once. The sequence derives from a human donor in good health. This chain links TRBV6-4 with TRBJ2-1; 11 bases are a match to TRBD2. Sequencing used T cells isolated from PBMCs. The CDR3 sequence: CASSDQTSGVDEQFF. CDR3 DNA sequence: TGTGCCAGCAGTGACCAGACTAGCGGGGTCGATGAGCAGTTCTTC.